What follows is one T cell receptor (beta chain) and its context. Its antigen remains unknown. These data are taken from a study of T cell responses to AZD1222 COVID-19 vaccine. Only in-frame clones appear in the TCRdb table, and some are missing; sequencing was by immunoSEQ multiplex PCR. The sample contains 120,000 or so clones, 70% to 90% of which appear only once. Study-level findings and limits: Sampling captured repertoires only after the peak T cell response. The donor group comprised mostly white British people and more females; the analysis possibly underestimated clonal diversity.

The CDR3 has 15 amino acids. V was pared by 4 bases and J by 0 bases, with 10 bases between. CDR1 is LNHDA, CDR2 SQIVND, per germline (reference sequence). The sequencing used peripheral blood, collected on day 0 of AZD1222 vaccination. This chain joins TRBV19 and TRBJ1-3; D call uncertain. The TCR originated in an adult in good health. CDR3 sequence: CASSRDTTSGNTIYF. As DNA, the CDR3 is TGTGCCAGTAGTAGAGACACAACCTCTGGAAACACCATATATTTT.